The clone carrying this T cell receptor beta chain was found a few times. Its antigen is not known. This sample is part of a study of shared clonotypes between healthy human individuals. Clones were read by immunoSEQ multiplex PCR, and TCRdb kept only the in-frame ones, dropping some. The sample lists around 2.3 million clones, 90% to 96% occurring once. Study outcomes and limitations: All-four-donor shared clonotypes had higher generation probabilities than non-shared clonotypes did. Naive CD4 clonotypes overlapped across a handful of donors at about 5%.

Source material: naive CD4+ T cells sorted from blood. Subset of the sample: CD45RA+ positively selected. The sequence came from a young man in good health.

CDR3 loop: CASSEVDSPNSPLHF. The DNA for the CDR3 is TGTGCCAGCAGTGAAGTGGACAGCCCTAATTCACCCCTCCACTTT. V and J are TRBV2 and TRBJ1-6, with D possibly matching TRBD1 (6 bases). V shed 1 base and J shed 6 bases, with 10 bases lying between them. This CDR3 region has 15 residues. CDR1 SNHLY and CDR2 FYNNEI come from the germline V gene.